This is a list of T cell receptor beta chains from one sample in a study of T cell responses to AZD1222 COVID-19 vaccine. Assay used: immunoSEQ multiplex PCR; TCRdb lists only in-frame clones, some missing. This table has around 99,000 clones, about nine tenths appearing once. This specimen was peripheral blood, taken on day 0 of AZD1222 vaccination. The receptor set was obtained from an adult in good health. The CDR3 runs from the conserved cysteine through the conserved F or W. A D gene is named only where the DNA matches it firmly. The listing skips clone size in some rows; elsewhere it reads once, few, many or a size class.

J gene,V gene,clone size,D gene,CDR3 protein,CDR3 DNA
TRBJ1-5,TRBV11-2,-,-,CASSPDGNSNQPQHF,TGTGCCAGCAGCCCGGACGGTAATAGCAATCAGCCCCAGCATTTT
TRBJ1-2,TRBV6-2/TRBV6-3,-,TRBD1,CASSWDRGLYGYTF,TGTGCCAGCAGTTGGGACAGGGGGCTCTATGGCTACACCTTC
TRBJ2-3,TRBV27,-,-,CASSLTWTSTDTQYF,TGTGCCAGCAGTTTAACTTGGACTAGCACAGATACGCAGTATTTT
TRBJ2-1,TRBV10-1,-,-,CASSERLPRGNEQFF,TGCGCCAGCAGTGAGCGACTGCCTAGAGGGAATGAGCAGTTCTTC
TRBJ1-2,TRBV6-5,-,TRBD1,CASRPGQGGGYTF,TGTGCCAGCAGACCGGGACAGGGTGGAGGCTACACCTTC
TRBJ2-7,TRBV18,-,-,CASSLQSGYSYEQYF,TGTGCCAGCTCACTCCAAAGCGGATACTCCTACGAGCAGTACTTC
TRBJ2-1,TRBV7-2,-,TRBD2,CASSTSGASSYNEQFF,TGTGCCAGCAGCACTAGCGGAGCGAGCTCCTACAATGAGCAGTTCTTC
TRBJ2-1,TRBV24-1,-,TRBD2,CATSEKRENLFF,TGTGCCACCAGTGAAAAGCGGGAAAATTTGTTCTTC
TRBJ2-1,TRBV9,-,TRBD2,CASSPAGSDNEQFF,TGTGCCAGCAGTCCAGCGGGAAGTGACAATGAGCAGTTCTTC
TRBJ1-1,TRBV2,-,-,CASSERRQGPNTEAFF,TGTGCCAGCAGTGAACGCCGCCAGGGGCCAAACACTGAAGCTTTCTTT
TRBJ2-7,TRBV5-5,-,TRBD2,CASTVGGGYEQYF,TGTGCCAGCACCGTCGGCGGGGGATACGAGCAGTACTTC
TRBJ1-5,TRBV19,-,-,CASSIEQEDGNQPQHF,TGTGCCAGTAGTATCGAACAGGAGGATGGCAATCAGCCCCAGCATTTT
TRBJ2-5,TRBV15,-,-,CATSRDRQSGTQYF,TGTGCCACCAGCAGAGATCGACAGTCAGGGACCCAGTACTTC
TRBJ2-1,TRBV10-3,-,-,CAISGPNRAGTFYNEQFF,TGTGCCATCAGTGGGCCAAACCGGGCTGGAACCTTCTACAATGAGCAGTTCTTC
TRBJ1-4,TRBV28,few,-,CASSIQGSEKLFF,TGTGCCAGCAGTATACAGGGTTCCGAAAAACTGTTTTTT
TRBJ2-7,TRBV12-3/TRBV12-4,-,-,CASSSGTVGEQYF,TGTGCCAGCAGTTCTGGGACCGTGGGCGAGCAGTACTTC
TRBJ1-2,TRBV6-5,-,TRBD1,CASSLSGTGNYGYTF,TGTGCCAGCAGTTTATCCGGGACAGGGAACTATGGCTACACCTTC
TRBJ2-3,TRBV28,-,-,CASTQRNLGRTTDTQYF,TGTGCCAGCACCCAAAGGAATCTAGGCCGGACCACAGATACGCAGTATTTT
TRBJ1-5,TRBV28,-,-,CASSSTGGQPQHF,TGTGCCAGCAGTTCGACAGGAGGTCAGCCCCAGCATTTT
TRBJ1-1,TRBV27,once,TRBD1,CASSSGTGGTEAFF,TGTGCCAGCAGTAGTGGGACAGGGGGCACTGAAGCTTTCTTT
TRBJ1-6,TRBV11-2,-,-,CASSSADGSYNPPLHF,TGTGCCAGCAGCTCCGCGGACGGCTCCTATAATCCACCCCTCCACTTT
TRBJ2-7,TRBV28,-,-,CASSGPRVQALSEQYF,TGTGCCAGCAGCGGCCCCCGGGTCCAGGCCCTCTCCGAGCAGTACTTC